Shown below are 18 T cell receptor beta chains from a single sample sequenced in a study of blood T cell repertoires in COVID-19. The table came from immunoSEQ multiplex PCR; TCRdb's copy has only in-frame clones and leaves some out. The data show 250,000 to 300,000 clones, about 89% seen once. The sample was PBMCs or T cells enriched from blood (not recorded which). The receptors come from a woman in her thirties or forties who had recovered from COVID-19.

The gene calls are TRBV29-1 and TRBJ2-3; D is ambiguous. V was trimmed by 3 bases and J by 2 bases, leaving 6 bases between them. Germline lookup yields CDR1 SQVTM and CDR2 ANQGSEA. The CDR3 extends over 12 amino acids. CDR3 protein: CSVESPTDTQYF. The CDR3, as DNA: TGCAGCGTTGAGTCTCCCACAGATACGCAGTATTTT.

Relative to its sample, this clone is medium-sized. The chain's CDR3 is CASSAGPGTGAEAFF. For the CDR3, the DNA is TGTGCCAGCAGTGCGGGTCCCGGGACAGGGGCTGAAGCTTTCTTT. The chain employs TRBV6-4 and TRBJ1-1, with 10 bases aligning to TRBD1. The CDR3 has 15 amino acids. Losses at the gene ends were 4 bases for V and 6 bases for J; bases not matched to a gene: 8. Germline CDR1 MRHNA, CDR2 SNTAGT.

This clone is a singleton in its sample. The chain couples TRBV10-3 to TRBJ1-5; 7 bases map to TRBD1. Germline loops: CDR1 ENHRY, CDR2 SYGVKD. V was pared by 3 bases and J by 7 bases, with 9 bases of the junction left unmatched. The CDR3 spans 15 residues. The CDR3, as DNA: TGTGCCATCAGTGATGTTCAGGGGGGAAACCAGCCCCAGCATTTT. Residues: CAISDVQGGNQPQHF.

This clone showed up just a few times. The chain is built from TRBV19 and TRBJ1-1, with D possibly TRBD1 on 5 matching bases. V was clipped by 7 bases and J by 4 bases, with 16 bases between them. The CDR3 extends over 14 amino acids. The germline V gene encodes CDR1 LNHDA and CDR2 SQIVND (reference sequence). In DNA, the CDR3 is TGTGCCAGTACCCTGGGGGGAGTCGGCACTGAAGCTTTCTTT. As protein: CASTLGGVGTEAFF. Looking up the rest from reference TRBV19 and TRBJ1-1 gives the full variable domain: DGGITQSPKYLFRKEGQNVTLSCEQNLNHDAMYWYRQDPGQGLRLIYYSQIVNDFQKGDIAEGYSVSREKKESFPLTVTSAQKNPTAFYLCASTLGGVGTEAFFGQGTRLTVV.

The rearrangement uses TRBV7-6 and TRBJ1-1; 7 nucleotides match TRBD1. The CDR3 is 15 amino acids. Germline lookup yields CDR1 SGHVS and CDR2 FNYEAQ. Germline trimming cut 5 bases from V and 3 bases from J; bases unmatched to any gene: 9. The CDR3 reads CASSNQPTGDTEAFF. The CDR3 DNA is TGTGCCAGCAGCAACCAGCCCACAGGGGACACTGAAGCTTTCTTT. Variable domain in full (rest from reference TRBV7-6 and TRBJ1-1): GAGVSQSPRYKVTKRGQDVALRCDPISGHVSLYWYRQALGQGPEFLTYFNYEAQQDKSGLPNDRFSAERPEGSISTLTIQRTEQRDSAMYRCASSNQPTGDTEAFFGQGTRLTVV.

The chain combines TRBV6-5 with TRBJ2-1; a possible D gene is TRBD2 (6 bases). The germline gives CDR1 MNHEY, CDR2 SVGAGI. The CDR3 sequence is 15 residues long. The V end lost 2 bases, the J end lost 6 bases, and 14 bases lay between the germline ends. This CDR3 reads CASSYGRGGGNEQFF. The DNA for the CDR3 is TGTGCCAGCAGTTACGGGCGGGGCGGCGGCAATGAGCAGTTCTTC.

The chain couples TRBV14 to TRBJ1-2; 9 bases are shared with TRBD1. Losses at the gene ends were 4 bases for V and 8 bases for J; bases not matched to a gene: 11. This CDR3 comprises 15 residues. The germline CDR1 and CDR2 sequences are SGHDN and FVKESK. Here the CDR3 DNA reads TGTGCCAGCAGCCTTCTTGGAACAGGGGGCTACGGCTACACCTTC. Amino acids: CASSLLGTGGYGYTF.

This chain joins TRBV11-2 and TRBJ1-1; D not resolved. The germline gives CDR1 SGHAT, CDR2 FQNNGV. The V end was cut by 4 bases, the J end by 7 bases, with 10 bases between. This CDR3 is built from 12 residues. The CDR3 spells CASSSQAFEAFF. The CDR3 region has the DNA TGTGCCAGCAGCTCCCAGGCGTTTGAAGCTTTCTTT.

The V gene is TRBV11-2, the J gene TRBJ1-1, with D possibly TRBD1 on 6 matching bases. The ends were cut back, 5 bases at V and 8 bases at J, with 21 bases in the middle. The CDR3 is 15 residues long. Germline V lookup: CDR1 SGHAT, CDR2 FQNNGV. In DNA form, the CDR3 reads TGTGCCAGCAGCCCGAAAGGACAGCGTTTGACCGAAGCTTTCTTT. Protein product: CASSPKGQRLTEAFF.

The V call is TRBV5-1, the J call TRBJ2-3, with 10 bases fitting TRBD2. The CDR3 loop spans 16 amino acids. Germline CDR1 SGHRS, CDR2 YFSETQ. The J segment lost 0 bases and the V segment lost 4 bases, leaving 5 bases of the junction unmatched. CDR3 sequence reads: CASSAGLAASTDTQYF. As DNA, the CDR3 is TGCGCCAGCAGCGCCGGACTAGCGGCGAGCACAGATACGCAGTATTTT.

The chain has TRBV6-1 and TRBJ1-5, with 7 bases aligning to TRBD1. CDR3 length: 15 amino acids. CDR1 is MNHNS and CDR2 is SASEGT in the germline V gene. With V trimmed by 3 bases and J by 6 bases, 8 bases remained unmatched. The CDR3 DNA follows: TGTGCCAGCAGTGAGGGGACAGCTCTCAGTCAGCCCCAGCATTTT. Translating gives CASSEGTALSQPQHF.

The count of this clone is one. This chain joins TRBV28 and TRBJ1-1; possible D gene TRBD1, 6 bases. Trimming took 6 bases from V and 6 from J, leaving 20 bases between them. The CDR3 totals 15 residues. Per germline, CDR1 MDHEN and CDR2 SYDVKM. CDR3 nucleotide sequence: TGTGCCAGCAGCCCACAACAGGGACTAGTCCCTGAAGCTTTCTTT. It specifies CASSPQQGLVPEAFF.

J is TRBJ1-6 and V is TRBV5-5; tentative D call: TRBD1 (5 bases). CDR1 and CDR2 (germline): SGHKS, YYEKEE (reference sequence). The CDR3 has 15 residues. Trimming pared 4 bases from V and 7 bases from J, leaving 15 bases between. CDR3 loop: CASSPIPGGNSPLHF. The CDR3 DNA reads TGTGCCAGCAGCCCTATTCCTGGGGGGAATTCACCCCTCCACTTT. Based on the CDR3 plus reference TRBV5-5 and TRBJ1-6, the full variable domain is DAGVTQSPTHLIKTRGQQVTLRCSPISGHKSVSWYQQVLGQGPQFIFQYYEKEERGRGNFPDRFSARQFPNYSSELNVNALLLGDSALYLCASSPIPGGNSPLHFGNGTRLTVT.

V is TRBV28 and J is TRBJ2-3; 8 bases align to TRBD1. With 4 bases clipped from V and 5 bases from J, the junction kept 14 bases outside the gene matches. Per the germline V gene, CDR1 is MDHEN and CDR2 is SYDVKM. The CDR3 runs to 17 residues. The CDR3 DNA reads as TGTGCCAGCAGTTCAATTTGGAACAGGGGGATTCAAGATACGCAGTATTTT. Its translation: CASSSIWNRGIQDTQYF.

The V gene is TRBV19, the J gene TRBJ1-2; D gene ambiguous. Deletions cut 7 bases from V and 5 bases from J, with 17 bases between. There are 14 residues in the CDR3. The germline V gene has CDR1 LNHDA and CDR2 SQIVND (reference sequence). The CDR3 protein is CASIGRAALYGYTF. CDR3 nucleotide sequence: TGTGCCAGTATCGGGCGGGCTGCCTTATATGGCTACACCTTC.

With respect to this clone: A much larger clone differs from this one at a single base, so this may be a read error. V is TRBV6-4 and J is TRBJ2-7; 13 nucleotides agree with TRBD2. V lost 1 base to trimming and J lost 11 bases; unmatched junction nucleotides: 11. In germline, CDR1 is MRHNA, CDR2 SNTAGT. The CDR3 extends over 16 amino acids. This CDR3 is CASSDLKSWGLAGKYF. In DNA, the CDR3 is TGTGCCAGCAGTGACTTGAAATCCTGGGGACTAGCGGGGAAGTACTTC.

The rearrangement links TRBV6-2 or TRBV6-3 to TRBJ2-7, with D possibly matching TRBD1 (5 bases). Germline assignment: CDR1 MNHEY and CDR2 SVGEGT. The CDR3 totals 12 residues. V was clipped by 5 bases and J by 0 bases, with 5 bases between them. The CDR3 sequence: CASSDSSYEQYF. Here the CDR3 DNA reads TGTGCCAGCAGTGACAGCTCCTACGAGCAGTACTTC.

This clone was counted once. V gene TRBV28 combines with J gene TRBJ1-5, with D maybe TRBD1 (5 bases). The V gene's germline CDR1 is MDHEN and CDR2 SYDVKM. Trimming shortened V by 5 bases and J by 0 bases, and 14 bases separated the two germline ends. The CDR3 is 16 residues long. The CDR3 here is CASSPGLPYSNQPQHF. The DNA of the CDR3 is TGTGCCAGCAGTCCGGGACTGCCCTATAGCAATCAGCCCCAGCATTTT.